The rows below give T cell receptor beta chains drawn from one sample of a study of quantifying T cell responses using KT2 cells. TCRdb re-called the UMI-ligation and nested PCR reads with MiXCR, one entry per CDR3 protein. The repertoire holds 40,000 or so distinct CDR3 sequences, about 18% seen once, with approximately 45% in the top ten. The sequencing sample was made of PBMCs spiked with cells of the T cell clone KT2. Receptor source: a human donor. Each CDR3 is given with its conserved first and last residue. The D gene is left open where the match is weak. Size is omitted from some rows. Given values are once, few, many or a class for expanded clones.

J,D,V,size,DNA,CDR3
TRBJ2-7,-,TRBV12-3/TRBV12-4,few,TGTGCCAGCAGTCGACGGGATCCGGTTTACGGGCAGTACTTC,CASSRRDPVYGQYF
TRBJ1-4,-,TRBV18,-,TGTGCCAGCTCACGATCCATGGGCCATGAAAAACTGTTTTTT,CASSRSMGHEKLFF
TRBJ1-3,-,TRBV6-1,few,TGTGCCAGCAGTGAAGCGCTTGGAGGGACTGGAAACACCATATATTTT,CASSEALGGTGNTIYF
TRBJ1-1,-,TRBV20-1,-,TGCAGTGCTCCGCGGATAATGAACACTGAAGCTTTCTTT,CSAPRIMNTEAFF
TRBJ2-5,TRBD2,TRBV4-3,few,TGCGCCAGCAGCCAAGATTGGGGCGGGAGAGAGACCCAGTACTTC,CASSQDWGGRETQYF
TRBJ1-6,-,TRBV6-5,few,TGTGCCAGCAGTCGCCTGAATTCACCCCTCCACTTT,CASSRLNSPLHF
TRBJ2-5,-,TRBV2,few,TGTGCCAGCAGTTTGGACGGCCAAGAGACCCAGTACTTC,CASSLDGQETQYF
TRBJ2-7,-,TRBV4-1,few,TGCGCCAGCAGCCAAGATGGGGGGTTTCTCTACGAGCAGTACTTC,CASSQDGGFLYEQYF
TRBJ2-3,TRBD2,TRBV7-2,few,TGTGCCAGCAGAGCCGGGAGGCTCTTGGACACAGATACGCAGTATTTT,CASRAGRLLDTDTQYF
TRBJ2-3,-,TRBV2,few,TGTGCCAGCAGTGTTGGTAGCGGCCCAGATACGCAGTATTTT,CASSVGSGPDTQYF
TRBJ1-5,-,TRBV18,few,TGTGCCAGCTCACCAGGGCCCGCAAGCAATCAGCCCCAGCATTTT,CASSPGPASNQPQHF
TRBJ1-1,-,TRBV28,few,TGTGCCAGCACCTTAATTTTAGGACCATTGAACACTGAAGCTTTCTTT,CASTLILGPLNTEAFF
TRBJ1-5,-,TRBV28,-,TGTGCCAGCAAAGACAGTGACAATCAGCCCCAGCATTTT,CASKDSDNQPQHF
TRBJ1-1,-,TRBV18,-,TGTGCCAGCTCCCAAGGGACAAACACTGAAGCTTTCTTT,CASSQGTNTEAFF
TRBJ1-4,-,TRBV25-1,-,TGTGCCAGCAGTGAATACAGGGGCGGTAATGAAAAACTGTTTTTT,CASSEYRGGNEKLFF
TRBJ2-5,TRBD2,TRBV11-3,-,TGTGCCAGCAGCCCCGGGACTAGCGGGCAAGAGACCCAGTACTTC,CASSPGTSGQETQYF
TRBJ1-1,-,TRBV7-9,-,TGTGCCAGCAGCCAGGGACCTTCCGAAGCTTTCTTT,CASSQGPSEAFF
TRBJ2-5,-,TRBV24-1,many,TGTGCCACCAGTGATTCGGCCCGTGGAGAGACCCAGTACTTC,CATSDSARGETQYF
TRBJ2-7,TRBD1,TRBV6-6,-,TGTGCCAGCAGTTCTCCGGGACAGGGGGGCAAGCAGTACTTC,CASSSPGQGGKQYF
TRBJ1-4,TRBD1,TRBV6-6,-,TGTGCCAGCACCATACAGGGGCGCGGTGAAAAACTGTTTTTT,CASTIQGRGEKLFF
TRBJ2-3,TRBD1,TRBV5-1,many,TGCGCCAGCAGCTTTGACAGGGTAGGCACAGATACGCAGTATTTT,CASSFDRVGTDTQYF
TRBJ1-5,TRBD1,TRBV12-3/TRBV12-4,many,TGTGCCAGCAGGGCCTGGGACAGCCGGGGCCAGCCCCAGCATTTT,CASRAWDSRGQPQHF
TRBJ2-3,-,TRBV14,-,TGTGCCAGCAGCCGGTTAGTTGATACGCAGTATTTT,CASSRLVDTQYF
TRBJ1-1,TRBD1,TRBV10-3,-,TGTGCCATCAGTGTTACAGGGGGCAAGAACACTGAAGCTTTCTTT,CAISVTGGKNTEAFF
TRBJ2-6,-,TRBV4-2,-,TGTGCCAGCAACCAAGAGTCCGGGGCTGGGGCCAACGTCCTGACTTTC,CASNQESGAGANVLTF
TRBJ2-7,-,TRBV11-2,few,TGTGCCAGCAGCTTTGCAGCTCCCTACGAGCAGTACTTC,CASSFAAPYEQYF
TRBJ1-1,-,TRBV7-2,few,TGTGCCAGCAGCTCCCACAGGAAAGGGAACACTGAAGCTTTCTTT,CASSSHRKGNTEAFF
TRBJ2-1,-,TRBV5-1,many,TGCGCCAGCAGCTCAGGAGAGACAGAGGGGTGGAGTGAGCAGTTCTTC,CASSSGETEGWSEQFF
TRBJ1-5,-,TRBV27,few,TGTGCCAGCAGTAACCGGGCCTACAATCAGCCCCAGCATTTT,CASSNRAYNQPQHF
TRBJ2-3,TRBD1,TRBV7-9,-,TGTGCCAGCAGCCGGACAGGGCGCACAGATACGCAGTATTTT,CASSRTGRTDTQYF
TRBJ2-6,TRBD1,TRBV7-8,many,TGTGCCAGCAGCTTAGCGGGACAGTTGACTTTC,CASSLAGQLTF
TRBJ2-3,TRBD2,TRBV7-8,many,TGTGCCAGCAGCTTACTAGGGACTAGCGGGAGGCGCCCAGATACGCAGTATTTT,CASSLLGTSGRRPDTQYF
TRBJ1-2,-,TRBV9,few,TGTGCCAGCAGCGTAAAGCAGGGAGATGGCTACACCTTC,CASSVKQGDGYTF
TRBJ1-3,-,TRBV7-2,-,TGTGCCAGCAGCTTAGTGGCCAGCTCTGGAAACACCATATATTTT,CASSLVASSGNTIYF
TRBJ1-2,-,TRBV28,few,TGTGCCAGCAGTTCCCTGACAAGGGGAAACTATGGCTACACCTTC,CASSSLTRGNYGYTF
TRBJ2-3,TRBD2,TRBV5-1,-,TGCGCCAGCAGCTTAACTAGCGGGGGGGCCTGGGATACGCAGTATTTT,CASSLTSGGAWDTQYF
TRBJ1-6,-,TRBV10-3,few,TGTGCCATCAGTGAAAATGAGGCGGGGAGATCACCCCTCCACTTT,CAISENEAGRSPLHF
TRBJ1-2,-,TRBV6-2/TRBV6-3,-,TGTGCCAGCAGTCTAGGTACGCAGGGACGGCGGATTAACTATGGCTACACCTTC,CASSLGTQGRRINYGYTF
TRBJ1-4,-,TRBV2,-,TGTGCCAGCAGAGATTCTGTCCAGGGCAGTGAAAAACTGTTTTTT,CASRDSVQGSEKLFF
TRBJ2-7,-,TRBV10-3,many,TGTGCCATCAGCCAGACAGGGAGGACCTACGAGCAGTACTTC,CAISQTGRTYEQYF
TRBJ1-2,-,TRBV29-1,-,TGCAGCGTTGAAGACAGGGTCTATGGCTACACCTTC,CSVEDRVYGYTF